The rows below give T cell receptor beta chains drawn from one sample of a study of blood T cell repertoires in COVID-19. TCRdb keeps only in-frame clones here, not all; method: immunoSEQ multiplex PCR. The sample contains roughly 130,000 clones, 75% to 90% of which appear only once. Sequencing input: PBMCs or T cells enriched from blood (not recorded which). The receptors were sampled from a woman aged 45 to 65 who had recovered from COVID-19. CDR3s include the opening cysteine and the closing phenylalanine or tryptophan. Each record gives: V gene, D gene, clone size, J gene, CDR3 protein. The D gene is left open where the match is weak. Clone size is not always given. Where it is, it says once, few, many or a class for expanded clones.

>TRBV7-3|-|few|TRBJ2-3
CASSKNIVDTQYF
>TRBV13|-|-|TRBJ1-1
CASSSRTAEAFF
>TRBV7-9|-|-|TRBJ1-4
CASSAGQPGEKLFF
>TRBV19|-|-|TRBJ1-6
CATTISDSQPSPLHF
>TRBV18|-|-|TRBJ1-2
CASSEPGKRPNYGYTF
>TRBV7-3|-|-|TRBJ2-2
CASSPTTKDTGELFF
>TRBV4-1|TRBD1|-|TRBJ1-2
CASSQDQDRAHYGYTF
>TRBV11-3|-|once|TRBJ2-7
CASSPRGAHEQYF
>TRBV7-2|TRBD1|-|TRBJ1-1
CASSLRGQSNTEAFF
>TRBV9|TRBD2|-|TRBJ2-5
CASSSNPSGGEPQETQYF
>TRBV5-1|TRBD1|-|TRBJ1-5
CASSKAGGGQPQHF
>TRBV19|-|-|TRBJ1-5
CASSITVDRQPQHF
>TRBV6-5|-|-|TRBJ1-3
CASILTGNGGNTIYF
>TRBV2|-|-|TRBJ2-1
CASEQGNNEQFF
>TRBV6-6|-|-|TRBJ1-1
CASSPRHSSHTEAFF
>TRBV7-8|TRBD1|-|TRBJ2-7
CASSTGGDRPNSYEQYF
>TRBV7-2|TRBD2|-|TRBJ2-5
CASSSRGGPGETQYF
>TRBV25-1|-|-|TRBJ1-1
CASEGLGGEAEAFF
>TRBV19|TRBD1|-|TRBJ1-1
CASSIGQGAYTEAFF
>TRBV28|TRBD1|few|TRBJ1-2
CASTYTRGQAGYGYTF
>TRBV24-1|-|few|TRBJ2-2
CATSAKGGSNTGELFF
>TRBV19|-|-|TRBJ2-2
CASSTRGEGVSRELFF
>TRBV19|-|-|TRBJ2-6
CASSIQAGANVLTF
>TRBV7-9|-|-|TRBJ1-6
CASSPPPTGFNNSPLHF
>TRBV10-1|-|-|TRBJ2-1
CASSEEAGARNEQFF
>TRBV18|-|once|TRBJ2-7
CASSEHRDTRQYF
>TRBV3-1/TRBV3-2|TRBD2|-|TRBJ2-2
CASRALAGGDTGELFF
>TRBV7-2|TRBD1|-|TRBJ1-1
CASSFRQGALRNTEAFF
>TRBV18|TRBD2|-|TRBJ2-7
CASSPPGETSGGGEQYF
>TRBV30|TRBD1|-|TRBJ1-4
CAWNTGAREKLFF
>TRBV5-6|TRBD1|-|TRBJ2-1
CASSFRGSGQAYNEQFF
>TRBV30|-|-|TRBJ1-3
CAWSVRGRVDTIYF
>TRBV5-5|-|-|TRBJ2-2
CASSGGRYDTGELFF